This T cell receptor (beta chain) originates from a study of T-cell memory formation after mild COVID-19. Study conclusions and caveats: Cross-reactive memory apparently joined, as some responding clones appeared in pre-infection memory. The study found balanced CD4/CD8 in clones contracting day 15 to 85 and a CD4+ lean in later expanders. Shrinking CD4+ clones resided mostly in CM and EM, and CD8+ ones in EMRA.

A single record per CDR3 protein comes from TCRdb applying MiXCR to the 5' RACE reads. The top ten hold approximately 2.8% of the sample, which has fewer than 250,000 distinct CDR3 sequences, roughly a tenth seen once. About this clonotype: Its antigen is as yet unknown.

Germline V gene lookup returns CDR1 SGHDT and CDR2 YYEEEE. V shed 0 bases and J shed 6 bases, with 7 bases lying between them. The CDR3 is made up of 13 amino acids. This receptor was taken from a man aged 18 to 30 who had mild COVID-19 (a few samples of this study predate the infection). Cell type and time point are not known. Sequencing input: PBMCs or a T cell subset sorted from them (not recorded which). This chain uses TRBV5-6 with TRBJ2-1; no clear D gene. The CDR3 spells CASSLVRCNEQFF. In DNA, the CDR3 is TGTGCCAGCAGCTTGGTCAGATGCAATGAGCAGTTCTTC.